The TCR beta chain described here comes from a study of CD8 T cells in ankylosing spondylitis. TCRdb redid the calling of the 5' RACE reads with MiXCR, one entry per CDR3 protein. Seen here are fewer than 400,000 distinct CDR3 sequences, under 15% observed once, and the top ten hold about 1.1%. Study-level points and caveats: Among TCR beta sequences, a motif of eight highly homologous variants appeared characteristic of ankylosing spondylitis blood.

This CDR3 region has 12 residues. Germline V CDR1 and CDR2: KGHDR, SFDVKD. With 4 bases removed from V and 4 bases from J, the gap between germline ends came to 5 bases. The sample holds a few counts of this clonotype. What it binds is not known. The chain couples TRBV24-1 to TRBJ2-3, with D possibly matching TRBD1 (5 bases). The receptor comes from a male donor with ankylosing spondylitis or in good health (not recorded which). The sequencing sample was made of blood, either unsorted or a sorted T cell fraction (not recorded which). CDR3 DNA sequence: TGTGCCACCAGTGACAGGGCAGATACGCAGTATTTT. Translated: CATSDRADTQYF.